A selection of T cell receptor beta chains follows, all from one sample in a study of blood T cell repertoires in COVID-19. The assay was immunoSEQ multiplex PCR, and TCRdb's table has in-frame clones only and misses some. Here the sample spans around 300,000 clones, nearly 90% being singletons. Sequencing was performed on PBMCs or T cells enriched from blood (not recorded which). The receptors originated from a woman between 18 and 29 years old with acute COVID-19. The CDR3 runs from the conserved cysteine through the conserved F or W. The D gene is left open where the match is weak. Part of the rows lack a size; the others show once, few, many or a class for expanded clones.

.	TRBV10-2	.	TRBJ1-2	CASTGPSNYGYTF	TGCGCCAGCACAGGGCCCTCTAACTATGGCTACACCTTC
.	TRBV12-5	.	TRBJ2-2	CASGSTGSATNTGELFF	TGTGCTAGTGGTTCCACCGGGAGCGCGACGAACACCGGGGAGCTGTTTTTT
.	TRBV18	.	TRBJ1-3	CASSLEGNTIYF	TGTGCCAGCTCACTAGAGGGAAACACCATATATTTT
TRBD1	TRBV2	.	TRBJ1-1	CASSTDRGAAFF	TGTGCCAGCAGTACGGACAGGGGGGCAGCTTTCTTT
TRBD1	TRBV29-1	.	TRBJ1-1	CSVRQGLTGNTEAFF	TGCAGCGTTCGACAGGGGCTGACGGGGAACACTGAAGCTTTCTTT
.	TRBV28	.	TRBJ1-1	CASSLWGLWVNTEAFF	TGTGCCAGCAGTTTATGGGGGCTTTGGGTGAACACTGAAGCTTTCTTT
.	TRBV28	.	TRBJ2-7	CASVEKGLSYEQYF	TGTGCCAGTGTAGAAAAGGGGCTTTCCTACGAGCAGTACTTC
TRBD1	TRBV19	.	TRBJ1-5	CASSMYGRTGDQPQHF	TGTGCCAGTAGTATGTACGGCCGGACAGGGGATCAGCCCCAGCATTTT
TRBD1	TRBV10-3	once	TRBJ1-1	CAISLQGSQGTEAFF	TGTGCCATCAGCTTACAGGGGTCTCAGGGAACTGAAGCTTTCTTT
.	TRBV7-9	.	TRBJ1-4	CASSLGLNNEKLFF	TGTGCCAGCAGCTTAGGGCTGAACAATGAAAAACTGTTTTTT
TRBD2	TRBV15	.	TRBJ2-3	CATSRDQAGGTDTQYF	TGTGCCACCAGCAGAGATCAGGCGGGAGGCACAGATACGCAGTATTTT
.	TRBV12-5	.	TRBJ1-2	CASGLVLIPDKGFPNYGYTF	TGTGCTAGTGGTTTGGTACTCATCCCGGACAAGGGATTTCCTAACTATGGCTACACCTTC
TRBD2	TRBV5-1	.	TRBJ2-3	CASSLSLAGSTDTQYF	TGCGCCAGCAGCTTGTCCCTAGCGGGTTCCACAGATACGCAGTATTTT
.	TRBV27	.	TRBJ1-1	CASSPRVGPTEAFF	TGTGCCAGCAGTCCCAGGGTAGGGCCCACTGAAGCTTTCTTT
TRBD2	TRBV5-1	.	TRBJ2-2	CASKTTSGDTGELFF	TGCGCCAGCAAAACAACTAGCGGTGACACCGGGGAGCTGTTTTTT
.	TRBV28	few	TRBJ1-5	CASSLIQGLRLEPQHF	TGTGCCAGCAGTTTAATCCAGGGACTTAGGCTTGAGCCCCAGCATTTT
TRBD2	TRBV7-9	few	TRBJ2-2	CASSSGLAGGTGELFF	TGTGCCAGCAGCTCCGGACTAGCGGGAGGGACCGGGGAGCTGTTTTTT
.	TRBV28	.	TRBJ2-3	CASSLSPRGGTDTQYF	TGTGCCAGCAGTTTATCCCCCAGGGGGGGCACAGATACGCAGTATTTT
TRBD1	TRBV9	.	TRBJ1-2	CASSEGTGEFYGYTF	TGTGCCAGCAGCGAGGGGACAGGGGAATTCTATGGCTACACCTTC
.	TRBV2	.	TRBJ1-6	CASSAQILGALHF	TGTGCCAGCAGTGCCCAAATTCTCGGGGCCCTCCACTTT
.	TRBV25-1	.	TRBJ1-1	CASSDMGGADGEAFF	TGTGCCAGCAGTGACATGGGAGGGGCAGATGGGGAAGCTTTCTTT
TRBD1	TRBV3-1/TRBV3-2	.	TRBJ1-2	CASRPGTGSWGYTF	TGTGCCAGCAGACCCGGGACAGGGTCGTGGGGCTACACCTTC
TRBD2	TRBV28	.	TRBJ2-7	CASNLGGSPYEQYF	TGTGCCAGCAATCTGGGGGGGAGTCCATACGAGCAGTACTTC
TRBD2	TRBV7-2	.	TRBJ2-7	CASSSGLAGSEQYF	TGTGCCAGCAGCTCGGGACTAGCGGGGTCCGAGCAGTACTTC
.	TRBV19	.	TRBJ1-1	CASRANTEAFF	TGTGCCAGTAGGGCAAACACTGAAGCTTTCTTT
TRBD1	TRBV2	.	TRBJ1-1	CASSAGTGTEAFF	TGTGCCAGCAGCGCCGGGACAGGGACTGAAGCTTTCTTT
TRBD2	TRBV18	.	TRBJ2-1	CASSPGSGTYNEQFF	TGTGCCAGCTCACCGGGTAGCGGGACCTACAATGAGCAGTTCTTC
TRBD1	TRBV4-1	few	TRBJ2-7	CASSPDNRGYEQYF	TGCGCCAGCAGCCCCGATAACAGGGGGTACGAGCAGTACTTC
.	TRBV5-1	.	TRBJ1-4	CASSQAGGNEKLFF	TGCGCCAGCAGCCAAGCGGGGGGGAATGAAAAACTGTTTTTT
.	TRBV7-2	.	TRBJ2-3	CASSLFLTSTDTQYF	TGTGCCAGCAGCTTATTCCTAACTTCTACAGATACGCAGTATTTT
.	TRBV12-3/TRBV12-4	.	TRBJ1-2	CASSLNTADGYTF	TGTGCCAGCAGTTTAAACACAGCCGATGGCTACACCTTC
.	TRBV3-1/TRBV3-2	.	TRBJ1-6	CASSQDRGRRDSPLHF	TGTGCCAGCAGCCAAGATCGGGGGAGGCGAGATTCACCCCTCCACTTT
.	TRBV28	.	TRBJ2-1	CASSYGGGQVNEQFF	TGTGCCAGCAGTTACGGCGGGGGACAGGTAAATGAGCAGTTCTTC
TRBD1	TRBV28	.	TRBJ1-5	CASSHSTGAYQPQHF	TGTGCCAGCAGTCACTCTACAGGGGCGTATCAGCCCCAGCATTTT
.	TRBV7-8	.	TRBJ1-1	CASSYPGTMNTEAFF	TGTGCCAGCAGCTACCCCGGGACAATGAACACTGAAGCTTTCTTT
.	TRBV5-1	.	TRBJ1-2	CASSPERGTGYTF	TGCGCCAGCAGCCCAGAACGTGGGACAGGCTACACCTTC
.	TRBV9	.	TRBJ2-1	CASSVGTTPRSYNEQFF	TGTGCCAGCAGCGTAGGCACTACCCCACGCTCCTACAATGAGCAGTTCTTC
TRBD2	TRBV7-2	.	TRBJ2-1	CASSRNRGLAGGVRSFF	TGTGCCAGCAGCCGCAACCGGGGACTAGCGGGAGGCGTTCGGTCGTTCTTC
.	TRBV5-1	.	TRBJ2-7	CASLRWAGMGEQYF	TGCGCCAGCCTACGGTGGGCAGGGATGGGCGAGCAGTACTTC
TRBD1	TRBV19	.	TRBJ2-7	CASSIARQGRREQYF	TGTGCCAGTAGTATCGCCAGACAGGGGCGTCGGGAGCAGTACTTC
.	TRBV11-2	few	TRBJ1-1	CASSLAPPGGGLNTEAFF	TGTGCCAGCAGCTTAGCCCCACCTGGGGGGGGATTGAACACTGAAGCTTTCTTT
.	TRBV6-5	.	TRBJ2-7	CASSYGQNEQYF	TGTGCCAGCAGTTACGGGCAGAACGAGCAGTACTTC
.	TRBV10-1	.	TRBJ2-3	CASSAGSGALTDTQYF	TGCGCCAGCAGTGCTGGATCGGGAGCCCTCACAGATACGCAGTATTTT
TRBD1	TRBV28	.	TRBJ1-4	CASSLRDRVITTNEKLFF	TGTGCCAGCAGTTTGAGGGACAGGGTAATAACCACTAATGAAAAACTGTTTTTT
.	TRBV7-3	.	TRBJ2-5	CASSQQGDLGETQYF	TGTGCCAGCAGCCAACAGGGAGATCTAGGAGAGACCCAGTACTTC
.	TRBV6-5	.	TRBJ2-2	CASSLQQTGELFF	TGTGCCAGCAGTCTACAGCAGACCGGGGAGCTGTTTTTT
TRBD2	TRBV10-3	once	TRBJ2-3	CATVPGLGKRDTQYF	TGTGCCACCGTCCCGGGACTAGGTAAACGCGATACGCAGTATTTT
.	TRBV28	.	TRBJ1-1	CASSLGGLSTEAFF	TGTGCCAGCAGTTTGGGGGGGCTGAGCACTGAAGCTTTCTTT
.	TRBV28	.	TRBJ1-1	CASSLGTGYTEAFF	TGTGCCAGCAGTTTGGGAACAGGGTACACTGAAGCTTTCTTT
.	TRBV28	.	TRBJ1-2	CASSLGHVKNYGYTF	TGTGCCAGCAGCCTGGGACACGTTAAGAACTATGGCTACACCTTC
TRBD1	TRBV4-1	.	TRBJ2-5	CASSPDRAQETQYF	TGCGCCAGCAGCCCTGACAGGGCTCAAGAGACCCAGTACTTC
.	TRBV27	.	TRBJ1-1	CASSSPGRNTEAFF	TGTGCCAGCAGTTCGCCGGGAAGGAACACTGAAGCTTTCTTT
TRBD1	TRBV4-2	few	TRBJ1-4	CASSRTRGRASTNEKLFF	TGTGCCAGCAGCAGGACAAGGGGGCGGGCATCAACTAATGAAAAACTGTTTTTT
.	TRBV15	.	TRBJ2-7	CATSIERGQNYEQYF	TGTGCCACCAGCATAGAGAGAGGACAGAACTACGAGCAGTACTTC
.	TRBV27	once	TRBJ1-2	CASSFEGHYGYTF	TGTGCCAGCAGTTTCGAGGGCCACTATGGCTACACCTTC
.	TRBV10-3	.	TRBJ1-5	CAISDKSIGDQPQHF	TGTGCCATCAGTGACAAGTCAATCGGAGATCAGCCCCAGCATTTT